This T cell receptor (beta chain) derives from a study of cytomegalovirus exposure and HLA in healthy donors. Regarding the study as a whole: Later, an analysis found that common viral pathogens appeared to be linked with several of the most significant clusters. In a later analysis, specific HLA alleles were associated with 15,000 or so TCR beta sequences at a 0.05 false discovery rate. Associated with cytomegalovirus, according to the listing, were about 160 TCR beta chains. For TCR beta chains, V- and J-gene trimming was later linked to a missense DCLRE1C variant.

Primers: 60 Vbeta forward and 13 Jbeta reverse. Produced via immunoSEQ multiplex PCR; TCRdb's table is partial and in-frame only. Counted here are 65,000 to 80,000 clones, 60% to 80% occurring once; the ten biggest clones make up around a fifth. V lost 2 bases, J lost 5 bases, and 7 bases stayed unmatched. Germline V CDR1 and CDR2: SEHNR, FQNEAQ (reference sequence). CDR3 length equals 16 residues. For this clone: Its antigen is not identified.

The sample consisted of PBMCs. The sequence was obtained from a woman aged 40 to 50 in good health and CMV-seropositive. The V and J genes are TRBV7-9 and TRBJ2-3, with 10 nucleotides matching TRBD2. The CDR3 DNA is TGTGCCAGCAGCTTAATGGGTCTAGCGGGAGAAGATACGCAGTATTTT. Its protein is CASSLMGLAGEDTQYF.